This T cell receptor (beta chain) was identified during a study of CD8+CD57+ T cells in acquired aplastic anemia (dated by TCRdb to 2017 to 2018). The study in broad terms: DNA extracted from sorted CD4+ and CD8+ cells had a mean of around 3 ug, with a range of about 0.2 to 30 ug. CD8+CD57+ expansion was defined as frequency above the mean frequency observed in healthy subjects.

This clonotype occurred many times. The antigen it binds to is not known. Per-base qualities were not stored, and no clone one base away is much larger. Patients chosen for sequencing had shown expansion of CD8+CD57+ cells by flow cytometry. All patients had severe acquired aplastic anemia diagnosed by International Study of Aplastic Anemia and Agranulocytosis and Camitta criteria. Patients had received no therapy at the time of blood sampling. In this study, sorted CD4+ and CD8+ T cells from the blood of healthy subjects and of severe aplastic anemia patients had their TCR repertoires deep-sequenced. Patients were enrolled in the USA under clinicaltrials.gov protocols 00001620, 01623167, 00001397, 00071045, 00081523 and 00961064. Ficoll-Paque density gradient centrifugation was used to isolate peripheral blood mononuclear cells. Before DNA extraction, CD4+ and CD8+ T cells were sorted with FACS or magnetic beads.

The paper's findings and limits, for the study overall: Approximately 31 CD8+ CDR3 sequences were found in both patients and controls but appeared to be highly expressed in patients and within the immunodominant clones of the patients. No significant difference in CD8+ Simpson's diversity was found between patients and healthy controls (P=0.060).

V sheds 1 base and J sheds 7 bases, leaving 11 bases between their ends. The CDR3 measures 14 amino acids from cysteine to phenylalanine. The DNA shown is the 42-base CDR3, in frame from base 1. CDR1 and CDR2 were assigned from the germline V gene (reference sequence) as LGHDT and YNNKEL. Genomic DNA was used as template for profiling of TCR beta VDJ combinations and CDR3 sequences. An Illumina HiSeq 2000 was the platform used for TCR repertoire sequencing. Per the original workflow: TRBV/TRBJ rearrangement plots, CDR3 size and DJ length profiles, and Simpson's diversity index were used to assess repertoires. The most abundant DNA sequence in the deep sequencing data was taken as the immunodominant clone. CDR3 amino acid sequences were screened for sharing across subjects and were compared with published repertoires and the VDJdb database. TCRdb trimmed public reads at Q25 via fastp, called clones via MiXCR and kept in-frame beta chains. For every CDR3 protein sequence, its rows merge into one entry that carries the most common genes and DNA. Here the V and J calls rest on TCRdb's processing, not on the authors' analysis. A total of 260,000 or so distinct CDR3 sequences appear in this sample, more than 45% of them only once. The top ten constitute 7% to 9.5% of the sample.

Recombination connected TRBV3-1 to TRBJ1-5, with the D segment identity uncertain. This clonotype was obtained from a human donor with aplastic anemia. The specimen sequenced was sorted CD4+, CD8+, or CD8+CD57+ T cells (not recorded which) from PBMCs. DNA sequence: TGTGCCAGCAGCCAAGTAGTGGGAAACCAGCCCCAGCATTTT. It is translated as CASSQVVGNQPQHF.